Listed below are T cell receptor beta chains from one sample, sequenced in a study of vaccination and CD4 T cells after COVID-19. From the PCR reads, TCRdb called clonotypes with MiXCR, one entry per CDR3 protein. The table includes about 3,700 distinct CDR3 sequences, about 19% detected once. These receptors' antigens are unknown. Sequenced input: CD4+ T cells from blood, cultured in vitro. The receptors were gathered from a human donor who had recovered from COVID-19. Each CDR3 is given with its conserved first and last residue. Each record gives: CDR3 DNA, CDR3 protein, clone size, J gene, D gene, V gene. The D gene is left open where the match is weak. Size values are once, few and many counts, or a class for expanded clones, and some rows have none.

TGTGCCAGCAGCGTAAGAGTCAGGGGAGACACTGAAGCTTTCTTT | CASSVRVRGDTEAFF | . | TRBJ1-1 | . | TRBV3-1
TGTGCCAGCAGTTTGAGGGGTGAAGCTTTCTTT | CASSLRGEAFF | . | TRBJ1-1 | . | TRBV2
TGTGCCTGGGGGACAGGGTCTGGCTACACCTTC | CAWGTGSGYTF | few | TRBJ1-2 | TRBD1 | TRBV30
TGTGCCAGCAGTAGATTTCGGGACACTGAAGCTTTCTTT | CASSRFRDTEAFF | medium-sized | TRBJ1-1 | . | TRBV6-1
TGTGCCAGCAGCTTGGGAGTCCGAGAGACCCAGTACTTC | CASSLGVRETQYF | . | TRBJ2-5 | . | TRBV11-1
TGTGCCAGCAGTTACGGACTAGCGGGGGGAAGGGATACGCAGTATTTT | CASSYGLAGGRDTQYF | . | TRBJ2-3 | TRBD2 | TRBV12-3/TRBV12-4
TGTGCCAGCAGCTCGATTAGGGACGGGATCTCCTACGAGCAGTACTTC | CASSSIRDGISYEQYF | few | TRBJ2-7 | . | TRBV7-2
TGTGCCAGCAGCTTGGGGGGCCATCTGACAGATACGCAGTATTTT | CASSLGGHLTDTQYF | . | TRBJ2-3 | . | TRBV5-4
TGTGCCATCATGGGACAGAAAGAGACTGAAGCTTTCTTT | CAIMGQKETEAFF | few | TRBJ1-1 | TRBD1 | TRBV10-3
TGTGCCAGCAGTTCTCTGACAGGTACTGAAGCTTTCTTT | CASSSLTGTEAFF | few | TRBJ1-1 | . | TRBV12-3/TRBV12-4
TGTGCCAGCAAGCAGGGATACCACGAGCAGTACTTC | CASKQGYHEQYF | . | TRBJ2-7 | . | TRBV2
TGCGCCAGCAGCCAAGGAGGGCAGGGTGCTGGAAACACCATATATTTT | CASSQGGQGAGNTIYF | . | TRBJ1-3 | . | TRBV4-1
TGTGCCAGCAGTTCTCTGGGGGTAGGAGGAACAGATACGCAGTATTTT | CASSSLGVGGTDTQYF | few | TRBJ2-3 | . | TRBV7-8
TGTGCCAGTTCTCCCGGGACAGGGTGGGGAGAGACCCAGTACTTC | CASSPGTGWGETQYF | few | TRBJ2-5 | TRBD1 | TRBV19
TGTGCCAGTAGTAGGTCTAGCGGGGGGCAAGCCAAAAACATTCAGTACTTC | CASSRSSGGQAKNIQYF | few | TRBJ2-4 | TRBD2 | TRBV19
TGTGCCAGTAGTGGGATAGCGGGGGAAAATTACAATGAGCAGTTCTTC | CASSGIAGENYNEQFF | . | TRBJ2-1 | TRBD2 | TRBV19